The text below deals with one T cell receptor beta chain. Antigen: not known. The sample comes from a study of CD8 T cells in ankylosing spondylitis. Regarding the study as a whole: There was reportedly significant enrichment of clones that were disease-linked in matched ankylosing spondylitis synovial fluid.

Via MiXCR, TCRdb re-called the 5' RACE reads, giving one row per CDR3 protein. Of approximately 150,000 distinct CDR3 sequences in the sample, roughly 34% are singletons; the top ten hold 4.5% to 6%. This CDR3 spans 15 amino acids. Germline trimming cut 6 bases from V and 2 bases from J; bases unmatched to any gene: 9. This receptor was identified in a male donor with ankylosing spondylitis. Source material: synovial fluid, either unsorted or a sorted T cell fraction (not recorded which). The chain joins TRBV12-3 or TRBV12-4 to TRBJ2-7; TRBD1 aligns across 8 bases. CDR3: CASRRTGGRPYEQYF. CDR3 nucleotide sequence: TGTGCCAGCAGACGCACAGGGGGAAGACCCTACGAGCAGTACTTC.